This T cell receptor beta chain was captured by sequencing in a study of cytomegalovirus exposure and HLA in healthy donors (dated by TCRdb to between 2016 and 2019). In the study overall: An earlier analysis of some 600 of the donors reported 276 Gb of sequence data and 117 million unique TCR beta sequences obtained from about 180 million T cells. Using immunosequencing, the study profiled T cell repertoires from roughly 650 subjects and related those repertoires to cytomegalovirus serostatus. An early release that covered fewer than 750 HLA-typed donors contained about 300 gigabases of sequencing data and around 85 million unique TCR sequences. Alongside the repertoire data, information on donor age, sex, ethnicity and CMV serostatus was compiled. On average, 235,054 unique TCR beta nucleotide sequences were sequenced per donor among 300 to 500 genotyped donors of the cohort, with 15% to 20% of those sequences being non-productive. To study patterns of TCR occurrence, a later analysis re-analyzed previously published TCR beta repertoires from 550 to 800 donors and added high-resolution HLA genotyping. Among the approximately 400 genotyped donors, around 81% belonged to the genetic ancestry cluster associated with self-reported Caucasian donors. HLA typing covered class I and class II loci at four-digit resolution. The study combined high-throughput TCR immunosequencing, statistical association of individual TCRs with disease status, and machine learning to predict cytomegalovirus infection status. Rather than using new phenotypic data, the later analysis identified candidate immune exposures from TCR beta sequences and from how often those sequences occurred across donors. The aim of the study was to test whether cataloging public T cell receptors could identify signatures of past pathogen exposure. All discovery cohort repertoires had been generated on a single sequencing platform. Five DR-DQ haplotypes were handled as single units for association and clustering, since linkage in the cohort was strong. Along with the roughly 670-subject first cohort, a separate validation cohort of 120 different subjects was used. In a later genetic analysis, genome-wide SNP genotypes for about 55% of the roughly 670 donors were used, and that subset was treated as a discovery cohort. The number of typed donors differed by locus: about 629-630 for A, B, C, DRB1 and DQB1; 500 to 550 for DQA1; 606 for DPA1; and some 450 for DPB1. To decide whether each TCR beta V gene segment behaved as functional or pseudogenic, an earlier analysis of approximately 600 of the donors relied on high-throughput TCR beta sequencing. Broader findings and caveats from the paper: In vitro tests confirmed that a few of the cytomegalovirus-associated TCR beta chains recognize cytomegalovirus antigens. In a later analysis, HLA-associated TCR beta chains were found to be more clonally expanded and to have lower generation probabilities than equally common non-associated chains. V-gene and J-gene trimming of TCR beta chains was associated with a missense DCLRE1C variant in a later genetic analysis, and the association was replicated in an independent cohort. In a later genetic analysis, fewer N-insertions in productive TCRs were reported among donors in an Asian-associated ancestry cluster than the roughly 640-donor mean. Broadly in line with IMGT annotations, most TCR beta V segments showed up in productive rearrangements about 87% or about 30% of the time in an earlier analysis of about 500 of the donors. The study gave a list of 150 to 200 TCR beta chains associated with cytomegalovirus. When HLA alleles, especially DR and DQ, strongly co-occurred, TCR associations were difficult to assign to individual alleles. Because some donors lacked HLA typing at each locus, the association tests relied only on the typed subset. Most CMV-associated TCR beta chains appeared to be HLA-restricted in a later analysis, and the HLA associations seemed to be driven largely by CMV exposure. The sequencing pipeline was judged likely to have produced a cluster of highly shared sequence variants as a technical artifact. In a later analysis, several top co-occurrence clusters were reported to appear linked to parvovirus B19, influenza, CMV and Epstein-Barr virus. Linkage disequilibrium might explain the correlated functional status among segregating V segments, but an unknown experimental factor could not be excluded. The classifier was reported to diagnose cytomegalovirus status with high specificity and sensitivity in both the original cohort and the validation cohort. The presence/absence analyses assumed that sequencing depth was roughly uniform across donors, and that assumption may not be true. A further reported finding was that TCR beta sequences accurately predicted the HLA-A and HLA-B alleles for most subjects in the first cohort. Because the 87-base-pair reads could not distinguish some IMGT-functional V segments, including TRBV6-2 and TRBV6-3, those segments were excluded. The cohort was sequenced for TCR beta chains only, and without alpha or paired-chain data the features that could be detected were limited. Immune exposure information for the cohort was limited to CMV serostatus. Because counts were too low, 15 to 20 rarely observed V segments, including chromosome 9 orphons, were left out of the earlier analysis of several hundred of the donors. Most TCR sequences were observed very rarely across donors, whereas some public TCRs were present in many individuals. It was suggested by the authors that the approach could potentially be generalized to other disease states and immunological phenotypes. A later analysis found that TCR association rates varied across HLA loci, with DRB1 alleles showing the most associated TCRs and HLA-C alleles the fewest. In a later analysis, about 17,000 TCR beta sequences were associated with specific HLA alleles at a false discovery rate of 0.05.

The CDR3 measures 18 amino acids from cysteine to phenylalanine. Only the CDR3 region is kept as DNA, spanning 54 bases read in frame from base 1. CDR1 and CDR2, per the germline V gene, are MGHRA and YSYEKL. V sheds 1 base and J sheds 5 bases, leaving 21 bases between their ends. Regarding this clone: Its binding antigen is unknown. There are no base qualities to consult, and no much larger clone falls within one base.

Libraries were built with the immunoSEQ multiplex PCR assay. A mixture of 60 forward primers for TCR Vbeta segments and 13 reverse primers for TCR Jbeta segments was used in the multiplex PCR. A multiplex PCR assay on genomic DNA amplified the CDR3 region of rearranged TCR beta genes. The Illumina HiSeq System was used to sequence the amplified TCR beta libraries as 87-base-pair reads. On the study's bioinformatics: Across the 500 to 700 repertoires, a later analysis counted approximately 83 million unique TCR beta chains, 8.5 million to 12 million of which were shared by at least two donors. A nearest-neighbor algorithm error-corrected the raw reads and collapsed the reads into unique sequences, merging closely related sequences to remove PCR and sequencing errors. Alignment of CDR3 sequences to IMGT reference sequences was used to assign V, D and J gene segments. Each retained sequence needed at least a six-nucleotide match to both a V gene segment and a J gene segment. A rearrangement counted as productive if the CDR3 had no stop codons and remained in frame with V and J, and every other rearrangement counted as non-productive. CDR3 was defined according to IMGT convention as the region running from the second conserved V-encoded cysteine to the conserved J-encoded phenylalanine. The earlier analysis of roughly 590 of the donors excluded any sequence lacking an unambiguous match to a single V gene segment. An earlier analysis of 450 to 650 of the donors called V segments functional above 56.7% productive rearrangements and segregating when the between-donor standard deviation exceeded 5%. A statistical classification framework was developed to diagnose cytomegalovirus status using the catalog of TCR beta chain sequences. V and J gene assignment, in a later analysis, came from comparing TCR nucleotide sequences with IMGT/GENE-DB human TR gene sequences. In a later analysis, CDR3 sequences and most-parsimonious VDJ recombination scenarios were assigned using the TCRdist pipeline. In a later analysis, every TCR beta chain was defined by the combination of its CDR3 amino acid sequence and its V-gene family, and reads without a unique V-gene family were dropped. As a way to deal with suspected cross-contamination and a sequencing artifact, a later analysis dropped roughly 620 nucleotide sequences that were highly shared and had low generation probability. In a later analysis, a clonal expansion index for each public chain was calculated from normalized within-repertoire ranks of inferred template counts. A later analysis computed generation probabilities with a VDJ recombination model fitted to out-of-frame rearrangements, and checked the results against IGoR. A later analysis scored TCR-TCR, TCR-HLA and TCR-CMV co-occurrence with hypergeometric tests, applying a repertoire-size bias correction to TCR pairs. To estimate false discovery rates, a later analysis permuted the HLA or CMV assignments 20 times. In a later analysis, co-occurring TCRs were grouped using DBSCAN, and TCRdist sequence similarity was added for clustering within HLA-allele-positive subsets. Co-occurrence clustering excluded repertoires with fewer than 30,000 or more than 120,000 public chains, plus five with anomalous nucleotide sharing. Sourced from immuneACCESS, this table was stored by TCRdb with only in-frame sequences that have V and J called. A share of the clones is absent; for the studies checked, an unresolved V gene accounts for under half, and the remainder has no known explanation. V and J calls and clone size are copied from that table; D and trimming were computed from the DNA. The sample table shows 100,000 or so clones, and approximately 68% are seen once. Together, the top ten hold about 4.5% of the sample.

The cohort comprised around 690 healthy bone marrow donors. At the time of sampling, all cohort members were nominally healthy, though unrecorded immune exposures were likely present. The donor tested CMV seropositive, placing the donor among the roughly 300 seropositive members of the cohort. A peripheral blood sample was collected from each donor, and TCR beta sequencing was performed on peripheral blood mononuclear cells. Genomic DNA extraction from the blood cell samples was performed with the Qiagen DNeasy Blood Extraction Kit. The clonotype was recovered from a young woman in good health and CMV-seropositive. Rearrangement joined TRBV4-1 to TRBJ2-1; the D gene is perhaps TRBD1, on 5 matching bases. Source material: PBMCs. Here the CDR3 is given as CASSQVGSRASPDNEQFF. The DNA sequence reads TGCGCCAGCAGCCAAGTTGGGTCCAGGGCCTCTCCGGACAATGAGCAGTTCTTC.